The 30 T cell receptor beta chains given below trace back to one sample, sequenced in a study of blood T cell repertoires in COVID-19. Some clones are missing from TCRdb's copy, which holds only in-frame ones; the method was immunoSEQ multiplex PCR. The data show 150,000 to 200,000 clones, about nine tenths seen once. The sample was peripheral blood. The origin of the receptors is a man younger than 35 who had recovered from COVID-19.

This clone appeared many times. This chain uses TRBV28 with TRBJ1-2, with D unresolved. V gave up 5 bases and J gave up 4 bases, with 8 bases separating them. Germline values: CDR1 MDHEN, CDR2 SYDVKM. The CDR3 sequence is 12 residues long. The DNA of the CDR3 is TGTGCCAGCAGTCCGGAGCCCTATGGCTACACCTTC. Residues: CASSPEPYGYTF.

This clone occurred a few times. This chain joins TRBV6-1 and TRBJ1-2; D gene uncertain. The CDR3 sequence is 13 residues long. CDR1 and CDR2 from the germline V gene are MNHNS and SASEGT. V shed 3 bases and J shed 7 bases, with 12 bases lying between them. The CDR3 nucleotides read TGTGCCAGCAGTGACATGGAGATTGGTGGCTACACCTTC. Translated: CASSDMEIGGYTF.

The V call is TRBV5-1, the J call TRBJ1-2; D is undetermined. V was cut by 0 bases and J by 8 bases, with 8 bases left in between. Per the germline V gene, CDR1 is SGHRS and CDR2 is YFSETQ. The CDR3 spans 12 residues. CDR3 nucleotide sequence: TGCGCCAGCAGCTTGGACGGAGGGGGCTACACCTTC. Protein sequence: CASSLDGGGYTF. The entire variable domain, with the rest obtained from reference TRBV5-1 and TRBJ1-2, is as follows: KAGVTQTPRYLIKTRGQQVTLSCSPISGHRSVSWYQQTPGQGLQFLFEYFSETQRNKGNFPGRFSGRQFSNSRSEMNVSTLELGDSALYLCASSLDGGGYTFGSGTRLTVV.

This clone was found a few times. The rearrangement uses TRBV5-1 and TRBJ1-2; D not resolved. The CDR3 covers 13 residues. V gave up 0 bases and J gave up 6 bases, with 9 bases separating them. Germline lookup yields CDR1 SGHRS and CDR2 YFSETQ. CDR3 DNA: TGCGCCAGCAGCTTGGTAGCGGGAGATGGCTACACCTTC. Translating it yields CASSLVAGDGYTF.

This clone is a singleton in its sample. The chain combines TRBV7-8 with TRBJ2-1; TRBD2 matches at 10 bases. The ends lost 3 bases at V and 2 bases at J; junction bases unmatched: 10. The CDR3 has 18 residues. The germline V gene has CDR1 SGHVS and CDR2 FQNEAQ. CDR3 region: CASSFFALAGNTYNEQFF. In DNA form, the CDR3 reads TGTGCCAGCAGCTTTTTTGCACTAGCGGGGAATACCTACAATGAGCAGTTCTTC.

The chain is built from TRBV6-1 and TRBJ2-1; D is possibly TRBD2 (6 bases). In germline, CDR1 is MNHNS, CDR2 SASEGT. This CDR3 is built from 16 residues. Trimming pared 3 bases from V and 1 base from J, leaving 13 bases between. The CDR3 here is CASSEAGTQSYNEQFF. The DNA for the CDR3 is TGTGCCAGCAGTGAGGCGGGGACCCAATCCTACAATGAGCAGTTCTTC.

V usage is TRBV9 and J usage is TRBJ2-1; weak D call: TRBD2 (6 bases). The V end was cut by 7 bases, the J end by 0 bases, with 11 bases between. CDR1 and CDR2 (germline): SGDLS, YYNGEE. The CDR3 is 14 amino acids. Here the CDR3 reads CASGAGSSYNEQFF. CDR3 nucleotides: TGTGCCAGCGGGGCGGGGAGCTCCTACAATGAGCAGTTCTTC. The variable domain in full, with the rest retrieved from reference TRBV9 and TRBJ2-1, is DSGVTQTPKHLITATGQRVTLRCSPRSGDLSVYWYQQSLDQGLQFLIQYYNGEERAKGNILERFSAQQFPDLHSELNLSSLELGDSALYFCASGAGSSYNEQFFGPGTRLTVL.

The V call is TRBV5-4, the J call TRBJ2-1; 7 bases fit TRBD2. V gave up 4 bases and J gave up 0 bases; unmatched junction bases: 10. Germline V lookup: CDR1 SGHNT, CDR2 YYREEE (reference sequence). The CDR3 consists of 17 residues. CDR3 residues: CASSREAGSSSYNEQFF. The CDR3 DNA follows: TGTGCCAGCAGCCGGGAGGCCGGGTCTAGCTCCTACAATGAGCAGTTCTTC.

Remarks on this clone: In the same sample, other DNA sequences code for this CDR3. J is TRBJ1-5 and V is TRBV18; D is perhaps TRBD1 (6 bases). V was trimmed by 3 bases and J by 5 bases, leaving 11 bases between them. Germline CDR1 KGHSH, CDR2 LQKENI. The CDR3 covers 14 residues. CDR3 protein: CASSPGAGDQPQHF. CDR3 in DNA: TGTGCCAGCTCACCGGGGGCAGGTGATCAGCCCCAGCATTTT.

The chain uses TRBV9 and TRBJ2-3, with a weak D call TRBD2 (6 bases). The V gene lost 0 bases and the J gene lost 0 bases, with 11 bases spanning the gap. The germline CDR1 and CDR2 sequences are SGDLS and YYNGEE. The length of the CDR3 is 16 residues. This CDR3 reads CASSVALATSTDTQYF. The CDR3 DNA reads TGTGCCAGCAGCGTAGCTCTAGCGACCAGCACAGATACGCAGTATTTT. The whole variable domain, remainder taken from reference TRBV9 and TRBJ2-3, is DSGVTQTPKHLITATGQRVTLRCSPRSGDLSVYWYQQSLDQGLQFLIQYYNGEERAKGNILERFSAQQFPDLHSELNLSSLELGDSALYFCASSVALATSTDTQYFGPGTRLTVL.

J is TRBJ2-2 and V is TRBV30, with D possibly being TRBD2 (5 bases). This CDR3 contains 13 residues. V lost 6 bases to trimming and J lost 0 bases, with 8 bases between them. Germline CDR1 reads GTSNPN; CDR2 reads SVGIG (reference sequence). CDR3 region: CACGRPNTGELFF. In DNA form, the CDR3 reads TGTGCCTGTGGGAGACCGAACACCGGGGAGCTGTTTTTT.

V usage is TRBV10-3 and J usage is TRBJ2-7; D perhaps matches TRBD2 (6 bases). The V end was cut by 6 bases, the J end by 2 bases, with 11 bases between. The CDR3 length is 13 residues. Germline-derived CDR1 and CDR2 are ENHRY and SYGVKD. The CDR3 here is CAISGGAAYEQYF. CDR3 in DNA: TGTGCCATCAGCGGGGGTGCGGCCTACGAGCAGTACTTC.

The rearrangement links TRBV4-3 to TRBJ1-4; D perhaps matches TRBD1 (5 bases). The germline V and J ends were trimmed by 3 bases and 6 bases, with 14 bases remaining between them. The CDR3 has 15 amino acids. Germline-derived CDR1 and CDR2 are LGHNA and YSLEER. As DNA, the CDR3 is TGCGCCAGCAGCCAGGGCGGGGGGTCGGATGAAAAACTGTTTTTT. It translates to CASSQGGGSDEKLFF.

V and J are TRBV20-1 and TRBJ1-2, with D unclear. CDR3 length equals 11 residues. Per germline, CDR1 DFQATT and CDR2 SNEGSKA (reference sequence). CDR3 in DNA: TGCACCTTGAGTAGCAACTATGGCTACACCTTC. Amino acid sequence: CTLSSNYGYTF.

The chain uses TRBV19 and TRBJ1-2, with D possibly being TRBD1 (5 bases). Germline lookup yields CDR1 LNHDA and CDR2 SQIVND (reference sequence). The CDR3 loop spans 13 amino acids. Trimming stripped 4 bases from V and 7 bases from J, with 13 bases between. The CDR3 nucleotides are TGTGCCAGTAGTACCCGCGGGGGTGGTGGCTACACCTTC. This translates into CASSTRGGGGYTF. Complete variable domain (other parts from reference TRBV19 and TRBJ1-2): DGGITQSPKYLFRKEGQNVTLSCEQNLNHDAMYWYRQDPGQGLRLIYYSQIVNDFQKGDIAEGYSVSREKKESFPLTVTSAQKNPTAFYLCASSTRGGGGYTFGSGTRLTVV.

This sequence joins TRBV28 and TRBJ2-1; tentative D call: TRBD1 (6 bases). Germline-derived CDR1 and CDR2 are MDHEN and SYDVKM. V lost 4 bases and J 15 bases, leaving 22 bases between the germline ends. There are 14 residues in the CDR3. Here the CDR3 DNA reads TGTGCCAGCAGTTCCCCCGGGACACCCGTTCCTGGGTTCTTC. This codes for CASSSPGTPVPGFF.

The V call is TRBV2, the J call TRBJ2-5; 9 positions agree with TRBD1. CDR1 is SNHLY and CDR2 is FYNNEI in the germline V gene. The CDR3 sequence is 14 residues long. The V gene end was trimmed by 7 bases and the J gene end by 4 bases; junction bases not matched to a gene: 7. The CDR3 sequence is CASIQDRGGETQYF. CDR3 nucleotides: TGTGCCAGCATCCAGGACAGGGGAGGAGAGACCCAGTACTTC.

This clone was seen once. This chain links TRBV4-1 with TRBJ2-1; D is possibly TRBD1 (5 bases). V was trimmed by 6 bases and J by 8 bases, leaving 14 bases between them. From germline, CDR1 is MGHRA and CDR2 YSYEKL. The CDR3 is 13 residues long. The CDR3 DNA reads TGCGCCAGCAGTCTTCAGGGAATCTATGAGCAGTTCTTC. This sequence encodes CASSLQGIYEQFF.

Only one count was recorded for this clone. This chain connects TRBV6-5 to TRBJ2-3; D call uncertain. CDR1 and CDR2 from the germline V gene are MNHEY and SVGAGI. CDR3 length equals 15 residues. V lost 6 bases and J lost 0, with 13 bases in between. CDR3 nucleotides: TGTGCCAGCAGCAATCGACTTTCTAGCACAGATACGCAGTATTTT. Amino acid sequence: CASSNRLSSTDTQYF.

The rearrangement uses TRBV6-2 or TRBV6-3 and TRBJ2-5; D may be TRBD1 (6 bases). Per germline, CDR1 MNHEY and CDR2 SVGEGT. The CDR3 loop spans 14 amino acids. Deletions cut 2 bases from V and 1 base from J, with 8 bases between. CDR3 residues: CASSYRDTQETQYF. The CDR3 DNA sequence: TGTGCCAGCAGTTACCGGGACACCCAAGAGACCCAGTACTTC.

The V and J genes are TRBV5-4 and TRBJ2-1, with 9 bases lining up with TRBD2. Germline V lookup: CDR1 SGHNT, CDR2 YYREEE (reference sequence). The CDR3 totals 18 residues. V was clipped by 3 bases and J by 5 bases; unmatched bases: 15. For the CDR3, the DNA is TGTGCCAGCAGCTATCAGCTTATAGCGGGAGATCCTAACAATGAGCAGTTCTTC. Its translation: CASSYQLIAGDPNNEQFF.

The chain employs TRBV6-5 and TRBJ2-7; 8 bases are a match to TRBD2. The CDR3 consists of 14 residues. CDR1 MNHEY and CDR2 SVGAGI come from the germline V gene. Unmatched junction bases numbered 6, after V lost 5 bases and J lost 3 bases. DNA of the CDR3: TGTGCCAGCAGTCCACTAGCGGAGCACTACGAGCAGTACTTC. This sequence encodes CASSPLAEHYEQYF.

The DNA for the CDR3 is TGTGCCAGCAGCTTAGCGCGAGGTAATTGGAATGAGCAGTTCTTC. Protein: CASSLARGNWNEQFF. This chain uses TRBV7-2 with TRBJ2-1; D not certain. CDR1 SGHTA and CDR2 FQGNSA come from the germline V gene. Trimming took 0 bases from V and 7 from J, leaving 13 bases between them. CDR3 length equals 15 residues. Using reference TRBV7-2 and TRBJ2-1 for the parts outside the CDR3, the full variable domain is GAGVSQSPSNKVTEKGKDVELRCDPISGHTALYWYRQSLGQGLEFLIYFQGNSAPDKSGLPSDRFSAERTGGSVSTLTIQRTQQEDSAVYLCASSLARGNWNEQFFGPGTRLTVL.

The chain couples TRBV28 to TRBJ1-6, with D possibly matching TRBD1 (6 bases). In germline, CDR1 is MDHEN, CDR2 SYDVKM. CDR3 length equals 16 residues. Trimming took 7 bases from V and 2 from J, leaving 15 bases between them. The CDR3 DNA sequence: TGTGCCAGCACCGCTGGGGGGGGCCCCTATAATTCACCCCTCCACTTT. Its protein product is CASTAGGGPYNSPLHF. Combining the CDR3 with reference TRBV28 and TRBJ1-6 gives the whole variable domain DVKVTQSSRYLVKRTGEKVFLECVQDMDHENMFWYRQDPGLGLRLIYFSYDVKMKEKGDIPEGYSVSREKKERFSLILESASTNQTSMYLCASTAGGGPYNSPLHFGNGTRLTVT.

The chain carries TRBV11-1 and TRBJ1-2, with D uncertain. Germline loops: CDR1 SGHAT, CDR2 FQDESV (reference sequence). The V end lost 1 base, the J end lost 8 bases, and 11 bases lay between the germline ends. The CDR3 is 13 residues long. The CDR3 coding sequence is TGTGCCAGCAGCTTAGGGTCCGGGAGAGGCTACACCTTC. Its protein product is CASSLGSGRGYTF. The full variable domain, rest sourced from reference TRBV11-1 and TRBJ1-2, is EAEVAQSPRYKITEKSQAVAFWCDPISGHATLYWYRQILGQGPELLVQFQDESVVDDSQLPKDRFSAERLKGVDSTLKIQPAELGDSAMYLCASSLGSGRGYTFGSGTRLTVV.

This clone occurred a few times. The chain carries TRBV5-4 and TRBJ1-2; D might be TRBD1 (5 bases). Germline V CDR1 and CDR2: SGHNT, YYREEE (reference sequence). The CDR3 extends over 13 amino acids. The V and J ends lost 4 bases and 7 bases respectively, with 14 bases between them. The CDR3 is CASSDQGSSGYTF. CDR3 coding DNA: TGTGCCAGCAGCGATCAGGGATCTAGTGGCTACACCTTC.

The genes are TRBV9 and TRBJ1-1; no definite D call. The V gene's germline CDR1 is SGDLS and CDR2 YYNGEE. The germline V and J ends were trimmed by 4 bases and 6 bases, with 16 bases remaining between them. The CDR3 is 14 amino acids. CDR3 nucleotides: TGTGCCAGCAGCCCTAGCGGGTCGGCGGCTGAAGCTTTCTTT. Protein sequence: CASSPSGSAAEAFF. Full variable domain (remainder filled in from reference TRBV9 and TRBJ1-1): DSGVTQTPKHLITATGQRVTLRCSPRSGDLSVYWYQQSLDQGLQFLIQYYNGEERAKGNILERFSAQQFPDLHSELNLSSLELGDSALYFCASSPSGSAAEAFFGQGTRLTVV.

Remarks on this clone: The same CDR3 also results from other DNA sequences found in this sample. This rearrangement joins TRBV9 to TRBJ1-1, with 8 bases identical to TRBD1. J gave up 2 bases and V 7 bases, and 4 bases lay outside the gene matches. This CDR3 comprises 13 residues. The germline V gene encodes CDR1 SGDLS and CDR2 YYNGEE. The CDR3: CASGTGGNTEAFF. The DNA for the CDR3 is TGTGCCAGCGGCACAGGGGGTAACACTGAAGCTTTCTTT.

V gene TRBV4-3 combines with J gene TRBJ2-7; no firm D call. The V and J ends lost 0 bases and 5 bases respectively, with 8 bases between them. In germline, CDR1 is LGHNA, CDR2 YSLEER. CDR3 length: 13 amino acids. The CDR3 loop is CASSQDLPNEQYF. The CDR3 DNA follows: TGCGCCAGCAGCCAAGATCTCCCTAACGAGCAGTACTTC.

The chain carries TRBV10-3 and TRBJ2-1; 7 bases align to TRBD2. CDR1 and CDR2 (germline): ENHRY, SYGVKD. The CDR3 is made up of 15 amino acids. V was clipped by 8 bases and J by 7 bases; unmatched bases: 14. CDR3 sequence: CAIEATGGSKNEQFF. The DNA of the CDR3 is TGTGCCATCGAAGCGACGGGCGGGAGCAAGAATGAGCAGTTCTTC.